This is a list of T cell receptor beta chains from one sample in a study of T cells in Graves' hyperthyroidism and ophthalmopathy. TCRdb re-derived calls from the multiplex PCR reads in MiXCR, one entry per CDR3 protein. The sample holds about 300,000 distinct CDR3 sequences, around a fifth seen once. Sequencing used blood. These receptors all come from a man between 45 and 60 years old with Graves' ophthalmopathy. The CDR3 runs from the conserved cysteine through the conserved F or W. A D gene is named only where the DNA matches it firmly. Clone size is stated in some rows and not others, as once, few, many or a class when expanded.

j_gene: TRBJ2-6
d_gene: TRBD1
v_gene: TRBV28
abundance: NA
CDR3nt: TGTGCCAGCAGTGATATGGACAGGGCAGGGGCCAACGCCCTGACTTTC
CDR3aa: CASSDMDRAGANALTF

j_gene: TRBJ2-5
d_gene: TRBD1
v_gene: TRBV29-1
abundance: few
CDR3nt: TGCAGCGTTGACCCCCCGACAGGGGAGACCCAGTACTTC
CDR3aa: CSVDPPTGETQYF

j_gene: TRBJ1-4
d_gene: TRBD1
v_gene: TRBV28
abundance: NA
CDR3nt: TGTGCCAGCAGTTTATCCGGGACAGGGGGCAGGTCTAATGAAAAACTGTTTTTT
CDR3aa: CASSLSGTGGRSNEKLFF

j_gene: TRBJ2-1
d_gene: NA
v_gene: TRBV20-1
abundance: many
CDR3nt: TGCAGTGCTAGCCCCATTCCATCCTTCCTATCCTACAATGAGCAGTTCTTC
CDR3aa: CSASPIPSFLSYNEQFF

j_gene: TRBJ1-2
d_gene: NA
v_gene: TRBV12-3/TRBV12-4
abundance: once
CDR3nt: TGTGCCAGCACCCCAACAGGGTCCTATGGCTACACCTTC
CDR3aa: CASTPTGSYGYTF

j_gene: TRBJ1-2
d_gene: TRBD1
v_gene: TRBV18
abundance: NA
CDR3nt: TGTGCCAGCTCACCACCGGGACAGGGGGTCTATGGCTACACCTTC
CDR3aa: CASSPPGQGVYGYTF

j_gene: TRBJ1-1
d_gene: NA
v_gene: TRBV6-1
abundance: few
CDR3nt: TGTGCCAGCAGCCCGGGCGGGGGGGTTGAAGCTTTCTTT
CDR3aa: CASSPGGGVEAFF

j_gene: TRBJ2-7
d_gene: TRBD1
v_gene: TRBV2
abundance: NA
CDR3nt: TGTGCCAGCAGCTTGACAGGGATGGCCTACGAGCAGTACTTC
CDR3aa: CASSLTGMAYEQYF

j_gene: TRBJ1-1
d_gene: NA
v_gene: TRBV6-1
abundance: NA
CDR3nt: TGTGCCAGCAGTTGGAGGGGGGGACGGACTGAAGCTTTCTTT
CDR3aa: CASSWRGGRTEAFF

j_gene: TRBJ1-5
d_gene: NA
v_gene: TRBV6-1
abundance: many
CDR3nt: TGTGCCAGCAGTTCCCGGTCTACGGCGCTCTATCAGCCCCAGCATTTT
CDR3aa: CASSSRSTALYQPQHF

j_gene: TRBJ2-7
d_gene: TRBD1
v_gene: TRBV11-1
abundance: NA
CDR3nt: TGTGCCAGCAGCAGACCCGGGACAGGGGGTTCTCTCTACGAGCAGTACTTC
CDR3aa: CASSRPGTGGSLYEQYF

j_gene: TRBJ1-4
d_gene: NA
v_gene: TRBV28
abundance: NA
CDR3nt: TGTGCCAGCAGTCCCCGGGGAAGGGGCAATGAAAAACTGTTTTTT
CDR3aa: CASSPRGRGNEKLFF

j_gene: TRBJ2-5
d_gene: TRBD1
v_gene: TRBV14
abundance: NA
CDR3nt: TGTGCCAGCAGCCAAGATCTATTAGGGACAGGCCAAGAGACCCAGTACTTC
CDR3aa: CASSQDLLGTGQETQYF

j_gene: TRBJ2-3
d_gene: NA
v_gene: TRBV9
abundance: NA
CDR3nt: TGTGCCAGCAGCAGCTCCGGGACAATCACCTCAGATACGCAGTATTTT
CDR3aa: CASSSSGTITSDTQYF

j_gene: TRBJ1-5
d_gene: TRBD1
v_gene: TRBV19
abundance: few
CDR3nt: TGTGCCAGTAGACCGACAGGGTCGGTGGAGCCCCAGCATTTT
CDR3aa: CASRPTGSVEPQHF

j_gene: TRBJ2-2
d_gene: TRBD2
v_gene: TRBV2
abundance: many
CDR3nt: TGTGCCAGCATAACGGGAGGGATTGGGGAGCTGTTTTTT
CDR3aa: CASITGGIGELFF

j_gene: TRBJ2-2
d_gene: NA
v_gene: TRBV12-3/TRBV12-4
abundance: few
CDR3nt: TGTGCCAGCAGTTTGCCAGGGTCCGGGGAGCTGTTTTTT
CDR3aa: CASSLPGSGELFF

j_gene: TRBJ2-5
d_gene: TRBD2
v_gene: TRBV7-3
abundance: NA
CDR3nt: TGTGCCAGCAGCTTAGCGGGAGGGCCGGGGACCCAGTACTTC
CDR3aa: CASSLAGGPGTQYF

j_gene: TRBJ2-3
d_gene: NA
v_gene: TRBV10-3
abundance: few
CDR3nt: TGTGCCACCGCAGGGTTGGGACGGGGCACAGATACGCAGTATTTT
CDR3aa: CATAGLGRGTDTQYF

j_gene: TRBJ2-3
d_gene: NA
v_gene: TRBV6-1
abundance: few
CDR3nt: TGTGCCAGCAGAGGTGGATATACGCAGTATTTT
CDR3aa: CASRGGYTQYF

j_gene: TRBJ1-4
d_gene: TRBD1
v_gene: TRBV12-3/TRBV12-4
abundance: NA
CDR3nt: TGTGCCAGCAGCCACCAGGACAGGGGGCCTGAAAAACTGTTTTTT
CDR3aa: CASSHQDRGPEKLFF

j_gene: TRBJ1-2
d_gene: NA
v_gene: TRBV29-1
abundance: few
CDR3nt: TGCAGCGTTGAAACGTTGGGGGACTATGGCTACACCTTC
CDR3aa: CSVETLGDYGYTF

j_gene: TRBJ2-5
d_gene: NA
v_gene: TRBV14
abundance: few
CDR3nt: TGTGCCAGCAGCCACCGAGGTCAGGGTTGGGAGACCCAGTACTTC
CDR3aa: CASSHRGQGWETQYF

j_gene: TRBJ1-4
d_gene: TRBD1
v_gene: TRBV20-1
abundance: NA
CDR3nt: TGCAGTGCTAGCGGACAGGGGAACCCTAATGAAAAACTGTTTTTT
CDR3aa: CSASGQGNPNEKLFF

j_gene: TRBJ2-2
d_gene: TRBD1
v_gene: TRBV10-3
abundance: NA
CDR3nt: TGTGCCATCAGTGAATCACAGGGGGGTAACGGGGAGCTGTTTTTT
CDR3aa: CAISESQGGNGELFF

j_gene: TRBJ2-6
d_gene: NA
v_gene: TRBV7-2
abundance: few
CDR3nt: TGTGCCAGCAGCCATGGCCGCTTCTCTGGGGCCAACGTCCTGACTTTC
CDR3aa: CASSHGRFSGANVLTF

j_gene: TRBJ2-3
d_gene: TRBD2
v_gene: TRBV28
abundance: NA
CDR3nt: TGTGCCAGCAGTCCCGGGACTAGCGAGGCGACACCCTTCATTAGCACAGATACGCAGTATTTT
CDR3aa: CASSPGTSEATPFISTDTQYF

j_gene: TRBJ2-1
d_gene: NA
v_gene: TRBV7-9
abundance: many
CDR3nt: TGTGCCAGCAGCTTAGGCGGGGTGTCCGTGGATGAGCAGTTCTTC
CDR3aa: CASSLGGVSVDEQFF

j_gene: TRBJ1-2
d_gene: NA
v_gene: TRBV30
abundance: NA
CDR3nt: TGTGCCTGGAGTGTACCCTTCTTTGCGCGACAGTACTATGGCTACACCTTC
CDR3aa: CAWSVPFFARQYYGYTF